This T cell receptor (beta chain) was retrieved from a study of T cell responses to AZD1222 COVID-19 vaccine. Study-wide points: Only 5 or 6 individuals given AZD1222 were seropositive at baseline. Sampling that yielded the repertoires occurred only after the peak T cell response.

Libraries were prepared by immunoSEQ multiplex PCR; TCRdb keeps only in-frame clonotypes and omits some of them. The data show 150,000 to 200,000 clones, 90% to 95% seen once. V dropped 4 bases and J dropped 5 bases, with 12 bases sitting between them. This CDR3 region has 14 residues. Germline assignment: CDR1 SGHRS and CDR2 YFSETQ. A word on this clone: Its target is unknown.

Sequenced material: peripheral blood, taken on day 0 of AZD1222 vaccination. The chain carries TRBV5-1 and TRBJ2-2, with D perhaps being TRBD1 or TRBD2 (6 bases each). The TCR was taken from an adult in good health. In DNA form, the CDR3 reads TGCGCCAGCAGCGCGGGACAACAGACCGGGGAGCTGTTTTTT. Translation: CASSAGQQTGELFF.